The clone carrying this TCR beta chain was found many times. No antigen is known for it. This entry is derived from a study of CD8 T cells in ankylosing spondylitis. TCRdb called the 5' RACE reads again in MiXCR, with one record for every CDR3 protein. The sample carries about 540,000 distinct CDR3 sequences, about 13% recorded once. General study points: Within matched ankylosing spondylitis synovial fluid, disease-linked clones were reportedly significantly enriched. Within ankylosing spondylitis blood, a TCR beta motif made up of fewer than ten highly homologous variants appeared to be characteristic.

Trimming took off 3 bases at V and 7 bases at J, with 9 bases between the two ends. The germline gives CDR1 WNHNN, CDR2 SYGVQD (reference sequence). The CDR3 is 12 residues long. The receptor comes from a male donor with ankylosing spondylitis. V is TRBV10-1 and J is TRBJ1-1; D is ambiguous. The sample taken for sequencing was blood, either unsorted or a sorted T cell fraction (not recorded which). Here the CDR3 DNA reads TGCGCCAGCAGTGAAGGAGGGAGTGAAGCTTTCTTT. Amino acids: CASSEGGSEAFF.